This is a list of T cell receptor beta chains from one sample in a study of brain metastases from non-small cell lung cancer. Data came from immunoSEQ multiplex PCR; TCRdb stores just in-frame clones and leaves some out. In the table there are 1,500 to 2,000 clones, more than 75% of which are singletons. What was sequenced was tumor-adjacent normal tissue. The receptors were gathered from a donor at least 40 years old with non-small cell lung cancer. The CDR3 runs from the conserved cysteine through the conserved F or W. D genes are given only for firm matches. Size is omitted from some rows. Given values are once, few, many or a class for expanded clones.

size,D,J,V,CDR3,DNA
.,.,TRBJ2-7,TRBV21-1,CASSKLVSYEQYF,TGTGCCAGCAGCAAATTGGTATCCTACGAGCAGTACTTC
few,TRBD1,TRBJ2-7,TRBV5-4,CASSQDRVSYEQYF,TGTGCCAGCAGCCAGGACAGGGTTTCCTACGAGCAGTACTTC
.,.,TRBJ2-3,TRBV24-1,CATSDSGTPGRTDTQYF,TGTGCCACCAGTGACTCCGGGACACCAGGACGCACAGATACGCAGTATTTT
few,TRBD1,TRBJ2-1,TRBV5-1,CASSIRDRGNEQFF,TGCGCCAGCAGCATCCGGGACAGGGGGAATGAGCAGTTCTTC
large,TRBD1,TRBJ1-4,TRBV4-3,CASSRGRDSQSPNNEKLFF,TGCGCCAGCAGTAGGGGCCGGGACAGCCAAAGTCCAAATAATGAAAAACTGTTTTTT
.,.,TRBJ2-3,TRBV7-9,CASSLNPGATDTQYF,TGTGCCAGCAGCTTAAATCCTGGGGCCACAGATACGCAGTATTTT
.,.,TRBJ1-3,TRBV10-3,CAISGGSQDSGNTIYF,TGTGCCATCAGTGGGGGCAGCCAAGACTCTGGAAACACCATATATTTT
.,TRBD1,TRBJ2-5,TRBV11-2,CASSPTGGRETQYF,TGTGCCAGCAGCCCGACAGGGGGGAGGGAGACCCAGTACTTC
.,.,TRBJ2-7,TRBV7-2,CASSPRQAPYEQYF,TGTGCCAGCAGCCCAAGACAGGCGCCCTACGAGCAGTACTTC
.,.,TRBJ2-5,TRBV6-5,CASSSGRGQETQYF,TGTGCCAGCAGTTCGGGCAGGGGCCAAGAGACCCAGTACTTC
.,.,TRBJ1-5,TRBV29-1,CSVTVGGNQPQHF,TGCAGCGTAACGGTCGGGGGCAATCAGCCCCAGCATTTT
.,TRBD2,TRBJ2-3,TRBV20-1,CSASSGSTDTQYF,TGCAGTGCTAGTAGCGGGAGCACAGATACGCAGTATTTT
.,.,TRBJ1-5,TRBV3-1/TRBV3-2,CASSLIRVGSNQPQHF,TGTGCCAGCAGCCTTATTCGGGTTGGGAGCAATCAGCCCCAGCATTTT
.,.,TRBJ1-2,TRBV18,CASSSNLYGYTF,TGTGCCAGCTCATCCAACCTATATGGCTACACCTTC
.,.,TRBJ1-5,TRBV29-1,CSVNLDPGPRGNQPQHF,TGCAGCGTGAATTTAGACCCGGGACCCCGGGGCAATCAGCCCCAGCATTTT
.,TRBD2,TRBJ2-1,TRBV19,CASSAPGLASDEQFF,TGTGCCAGTAGTGCTCCGGGACTAGCTTCCGATGAGCAGTTCTTC
.,.,TRBJ2-3,TRBV2,CASSEGREADTQYF,TGTGCCAGCAGTGAGGGTAGGGAAGCAGATACGCAGTATTTT
.,.,TRBJ1-1,TRBV6-5,CASFPTGWVTEAFF,TGTGCCAGCTTCCCAACAGGGTGGGTCACTGAAGCTTTCTTT
.,.,TRBJ2-7,TRBV7-9,CASSDPGIYEQYF,TGTGCCAGCAGCGACCCCGGGATTTACGAGCAGTACTTC
few,.,TRBJ2-7,TRBV6-5,CASSYRFVGSSYEQYF,TGTGCCAGCAGTTATAGGTTCGTCGGAAGCTCCTACGAGCAGTACTTC
once,.,TRBJ1-1,TRBV28,CASSRGDLNTEAFF,TGTGCCAGCAGTCGAGGGGACCTGAACACTGAAGCTTTCTTT
.,.,TRBJ2-2,TRBV24-1,CATSGTANTGELFF,TGTGCCACCAGTGGGACAGCGAACACCGGGGAGCTGTTTTTT
.,.,TRBJ2-7,TRBV14,CASSPRDYEQYF,TGTGCCAGCAGCCCACGGGACTACGAGCAGTACTTC
.,TRBD2,TRBJ2-1,TRBV19,CASSMGSGGKGREQFF,TGTGCCAGTAGTATGGGTTCCGGGGGGAAAGGAAGGGAGCAGTTCTTC
once,.,TRBJ2-3,TRBV11-2,CASSLDLGLSMSIDTQYF,TGTGCCAGCAGCTTAGATCTCGGCCTATCGATGAGCATAGATACGCAGTATTTT
.,.,TRBJ2-1,TRBV5-1,CASSSTFSYNEQFF,TGCGCCAGCAGCTCGACATTCTCCTACAATGAGCAGTTCTTC
.,TRBD1,TRBJ2-3,TRBV12-3/TRBV12-4,CASSVQGEDTQYF,TGTGCCAGCAGTGTCCAGGGGGAAGATACGCAGTATTTT
.,.,TRBJ1-4,TRBV7-9,CASSLSTGTSRKLFF,TGTGCCAGCAGCCTCTCTACAGGGACCTCCCGAAAACTGTTTTTT